The source of this T cell receptor (beta chain) is a study of blood T cell repertoires in COVID-19. Across the study: From the United States, Italy and Spain came samples of acute and convalescent COVID-19. Sample material is recorded as cDNA or gDNA derived from T cells, B-cell-depleted T cells, or PBMCs.

In the original processing: Cell counts per sample came from amplifying reference gene primers. The protocol was immunoSEQ multiplex PCR, while the TCRdb copy is restricted to in-frame clones and leaves out a portion. V, J and clone size are those of that table, while D and trimming were read from the DNA. Of about 42,000 clones listed, 75% to 85% are singletons. V was trimmed by 4 bases and J by 0 bases, leaving 17 bases between them. The CDR3 totals 17 residues. Germline V lookup: CDR1 SGDLS, CDR2 YYNGEE. This TCR was sampled from a man of 80 years or more with acute or convalescent COVID-19. The sequenced sample consisted of peripheral blood. This chain connects TRBV9 to TRBJ1-3, with a tentative D call TRBD1 (6 bases). CDR3 DNA sequence: TGTGCCAGCAGCCTCAGCAGGGGTCCTTCCTCTGGAAACACCATATATTTT. Protein product: CASSLSRGPSSGNTIYF.